The T cell receptor beta chain under discussion was sequenced for a study of CD8+ T cells in alopecia areata. Study-level information: Treated patients received oral tofacitinib, 5 to 10 mg twice daily.

The sample's treatment: oral pan-JAK inhibitor, 5-10 mg twice daily. Researchers took lesional scalp punch biopsies and peripheral blood from people who were alopecia areata patients. cDNA serving as the sequencing template came from extracted, reverse transcribed RNA. Here immunoSEQ multiplex PCR was the method, and the copy in TCRdb shows in-frame clones only, minus some. In the table there are about 250,000 clones, over 45% of which are singletons. The sample holds a few counts of this clone. Per the germline V gene, CDR1 is SEHNR and CDR2 is FQNEAQ (reference sequence). V was trimmed by 4 bases and J by 7 bases, leaving 13 bases between them. This CDR3 is 13 amino acids long.

The chain uses TRBV7-9 and TRBJ1-1; D gene uncertain. This specimen consisted of CD4+ T cells sorted from blood, obtained between weeks 51 and 54, from a patient treated with tofacitinib. The TCR sequence derives from a human donor with alopecia areata. CDR3 protein: CASSSIAEGEAFF. The CDR3 DNA reads TGTGCCAGCAGCTCAATTGCGGAGGGTGAAGCTTTCTTT.